The following is a TCR beta chain sequence with its context. The antigen remains undetermined. This sample was included in a study of cytomegalovirus exposure and HLA in healthy donors. Broader study findings: While the bulk of TCR sequences proved rare, some public TCRs turned up in many donors. The authors enumerated 180 or so TCR beta chains as linked to cytomegalovirus.

PCR used 60 Vbeta primers and 13 Jbeta primers. The protocol was immunoSEQ multiplex PCR, while the TCRdb copy is restricted to in-frame clones and leaves out a portion. Seen here are 150,000 to 250,000 clones, 70% to 90% observed once, and the top ten hold about 2.5%. The sequenced material came from PBMCs. The TCR originated in a woman between 45 and 60 years old in good health and CMV-seronegative.

CDR3 loop: CASSFEYEQYF. CDR3 nucleotide sequence: TGTGCCAGCAGTTTTGAGTACGAGCAGTACTTC. The rearrangement joins TRBV28 to TRBJ2-7; D gene unclear. This CDR3 has 11 amino acids. Germline V gene sequence: CDR1 MDHEN, CDR2 SYDVKM. Trimming cost V 3 bases and J 4 bases, with 4 bases left between them.